The clone carrying this TCR beta chain was seen many times. No antigen is known for it. Both iRepertoire HTBI primers and Arm-PCR of CDR3 regions were used to build the TCR beta libraries. TCRdb re-derived calls from the multiplex PCR reads in MiXCR, one entry per CDR3 protein. Of 440,000 or so distinct CDR3 sequences listed, over 15% are singletons. Germline-derived CDR1 and CDR2 are MNHEY and SVGEGT. The CDR3 has 15 residues. V dropped 6 bases and J dropped 3; count of bases not matched to a gene: 7. The source of the sample is a study of regulatory T cells in long-lasting Graves disease. Study observations and caveats: Persistent disease was associated with favored TRBV28 usage and with favored use of TRBJ1-2 and TRBJ2-5.

Time point reported: newly diagnosed GD, antithyroid drugs for less than 3 months. The TCR library used RNA extracted from PBMCs. Peripheral blood, around 9 milliliters of it, was drawn into EDTA tubes. This sample was also put to use in a study of T cells in Graves' hyperthyroidism and ophthalmopathy.

The TCR comes from a young woman with Graves disease. The chain employs TRBV6-2 or TRBV6-3 and TRBJ2-1; 8 bases are shared with TRBD2. The material sequenced was peripheral blood mononuclear cells (PBMCs), taken at new diagnosis, from a patient treated with antithyroid drugs. CDR3 loop: CASSISGSSYNEQFF. CDR3 bases: TGTGCCAGCAGCATCAGCGGGAGCAGCTACAATGAGCAGTTCTTC.